This is a list of T cell receptor beta chains from one sample in a study of blood T cell repertoires in COVID-19. Sequenced by immunoSEQ multiplex PCR; TCRdb stores in-frame clones only, minus some. The sample has about 96,000 clones, roughly 80% seen once; the top ten hold about 8.4%. Sequenced material: peripheral blood. Receptors originate from a man aged 50 to 59 who had recovered from COVID-19. Each CDR3 is given with its conserved first and last residue. A D gene is named only where the DNA matches it firmly. Clone size appears in some rows only: once, few, many, or a class for an expanded clone.

d_gene | j_gene | v_gene | abundance | CDR3aa | CDR3nt
TRBD1 | TRBJ1-2 | TRBV7-9 | . | CASSYGTGTNYGYTF | TGTGCCAGCAGCTATGGGACAGGGACTAACTATGGCTACACCTTC
. | TRBJ1-1 | TRBV5-8 | . | CASSLAAGPVFGEAFF | TGTGCCAGCAGCTTGGCAGCGGGGCCTGTATTCGGTGAAGCTTTCTTT
. | TRBJ1-1 | TRBV6-5 | . | CASRTLDSMNTEAFF | TGTGCCAGCAGGACCCTAGACAGCATGAACACTGAAGCTTTCTTT
. | TRBJ1-6 | TRBV5-3 | . | CARSFLPLQGSPLHF | TGTGCCAGAAGCTTCTTACCACTACAGGGTTCACCCCTCCACTTT
. | TRBJ2-7 | TRBV19 | . | CASSSQGRRYEQYF | TGTGCCAGTAGTAGCCAGGGAAGAAGGTACGAGCAGTACTTC
. | TRBJ2-7 | TRBV5-4 | once | CASSFNSYEQYF | TGTGCCAGCAGCTTTAACTCCTACGAGCAGTACTTC
TRBD1 | TRBJ1-1 | TRBV10-3 | . | CAISVYRGLTEAFF | TGTGCCATCAGTGTCTACAGGGGGCTCACTGAAGCTTTCTTT
TRBD1 | TRBJ1-2 | TRBV11-2 | . | CASSHRGAYGYTF | TGTGCCAGCAGCCACAGGGGCGCATATGGCTACACCTTC
TRBD1 | TRBJ1-1 | TRBV18 | . | CASSQAGTGRPEAFF | TGTGCCAGCTCACAAGCCGGGACAGGGCGCCCTGAAGCTTTCTTT
. | TRBJ2-7 | TRBV6-5 | . | CASRHTSSLVEQYF | TGTGCCAGCAGACATACCTCCAGTTTGGTGGAGCAGTACTTC
. | TRBJ1-1 | TRBV7-3 | . | CASSPQGGTEAFF | TGTGCCAGCAGCCCGCAGGGTGGCACTGAAGCTTTCTTT
TRBD2 | TRBJ2-1 | TRBV5-4 | . | CASSLSLAGYNEQFF | TGTGCCAGCAGCTTATCACTAGCGGGATACAATGAGCAGTTCTTC
TRBD2 | TRBJ2-7 | TRBV28 | . | CASSPRLAVPNF | TGTGCCAGCAGTCCCCGACTAGCCGTTCCAAACTTC
. | TRBJ2-1 | TRBV27 | medium-sized | CAWDYEQFF | TGTGCCTGGGACTATGAGCAGTTCTTC
. | TRBJ2-5 | TRBV5-8 | . | CASSPSGGQETQYF | TGTGCCAGCAGCCCGAGCGGCGGTCAGGAGACCCAGTACTTC
. | TRBJ1-1 | TRBV2 | . | CASTSREKTEAFF | TGTGCCAGCACATCCAGGGAAAAAACCGAAGCTTTCTTT
. | TRBJ2-3 | TRBV4-2 | . | CASSQERRISADTQYF | TGTGCCAGCAGCCAAGAAAGACGTATAAGCGCAGATACGCAGTATTTT
. | TRBJ2-3 | TRBV5-6 | few | CASSLRGLLTTDTQYF | TGTGCCAGCAGCTTAAGAGGACTCCTCACCACAGATACGCAGTATTTT
TRBD1 | TRBJ1-2 | TRBV15 | . | CATSRDLRQGAATYGYTF | TGTGCCACCAGCAGAGACCTAAGACAGGGGGCCGCAACCTATGGCTACACCTTC
TRBD2 | TRBJ2-1 | TRBV12-3/TRBV12-4 | . | CASSQTSYEQFF | TGTGCCAGCAGTCAGACTAGCTATGAGCAGTTCTTC
. | TRBJ2-2 | TRBV7-9 | . | CASSPTGRNTGELFF | TGTGCCAGCAGCCCGACAGGCCGTAACACCGGGGAGCTGTTTTTT
. | TRBJ2-5 | TRBV6-2/TRBV6-3 | . | CASSDMEIQYF | TGTGCCAGCAGTGATATGGAGATCCAGTACTTC
. | TRBJ2-7 | TRBV11-2 | . | CASSLAASESSYEQYF | TGTGCCAGCAGCTTAGCGGCTAGCGAGAGCTCCTACGAGCAGTACTTC
. | TRBJ2-5 | TRBV18 | . | CASSPPFGSEETQYF | TGTGCCAGCTCACCACCTTTCGGGAGTGAAGAGACCCAGTACTTC
. | TRBJ1-4 | TRBV6-5 | . | CASSSSGPRNEKLFF | TGTGCCAGCAGTTCCTCGGGCCCCCGGAACGAAAAACTGTTTTTT
. | TRBJ2-3 | TRBV20-1 | . | CSARDFYTQYF | TGCAGTGCAAGGGACTTCTATACGCAGTATTTT
TRBD1 | TRBJ2-2 | TRBV7-3 | . | CASSNRGPTGELFF | TGTGCCAGCTCTAACAGGGGTCCCACCGGGGAGCTGTTTTTT
TRBD1 | TRBJ2-7 | TRBV11-2 | . | CASSYRTGGASNEQYF | TGTGCCAGCAGCTACCGGACAGGGGGCGCGAGCAACGAGCAGTACTTC
TRBD2 | TRBJ2-1 | TRBV10-3 | . | CASSGGDYNEQFF | TGTGCCAGTAGCGGGGGGGACTACAATGAGCAGTTCTTC
. | TRBJ1-6 | TRBV2 | . | CASSEGTEVSPLHF | TGTGCCAGCAGTGAAGGGACAGAAGTCTCACCCCTCCACTTT